This paragraph covers one TCR beta chain sequence. There are 14 residues in the CDR3. CDR1 is MNHEY, CDR2 SVGAGI, per germline. Trimming took 4 bases from V and 0 from J, leaving 7 bases between them. This specimen comes from a study of technical replicates of blood from several donors. Profiling relied on immunoSEQ multiplex PCR, and the TCRdb table lists in-frame clones only, not all of them. The table includes over 70,000 clones, 96% detected once. Sequenced material: T cells isolated from PBMCs. This chain connects TRBV6-5 to TRBJ2-4; perhaps TRBD2 as D (5 bases). This receptor was taken from a human donor in good health. The CDR3 sequence: CASSLLEAKNIQYF. The CDR3 bases are TGTGCCAGCAGTTTACTAGAAGCCAAAAACATTCAGTACTTC.